This TCR beta chain was documented in a study of CD8 T cells in Susac syndrome. Multiple sclerosis controls were treatment-naive patients with stable or active relapsing-remitting disease. RNA totalling roughly 0.5 to 1 ug underwent reverse transcription with random hexamers. The CDR3 of TCR beta was amplified by immunoSEQ multiplex PCR across 54 Vbeta and 13 Jbeta. One entry per CDR3 protein results from TCRdb running MiXCR on the immunoSEQ multiplex PCR reads. In the table there are under 350,000 distinct CDR3 sequences, roughly 94% of which are singletons. Germline V CDR1 and CDR2: SGHTA, FQGNSA. The CDR3 consists of 16 residues. Trimming cost V 5 bases and J 2 bases; bases outside gene matches: 12.

The chain couples TRBV7-2 to TRBJ2-7, with 7 nucleotides matching TRBD1. Sequencing was done on a sample of CD4+ T cells from PBMCs. The source is a human donor with multiple sclerosis. CDR3: CASSPIGWDRAYEQYF. The DNA of the CDR3 is TGTGCCAGCAGCCCCATCGGGTGGGACAGAGCCTACGAGCAGTACTTC.